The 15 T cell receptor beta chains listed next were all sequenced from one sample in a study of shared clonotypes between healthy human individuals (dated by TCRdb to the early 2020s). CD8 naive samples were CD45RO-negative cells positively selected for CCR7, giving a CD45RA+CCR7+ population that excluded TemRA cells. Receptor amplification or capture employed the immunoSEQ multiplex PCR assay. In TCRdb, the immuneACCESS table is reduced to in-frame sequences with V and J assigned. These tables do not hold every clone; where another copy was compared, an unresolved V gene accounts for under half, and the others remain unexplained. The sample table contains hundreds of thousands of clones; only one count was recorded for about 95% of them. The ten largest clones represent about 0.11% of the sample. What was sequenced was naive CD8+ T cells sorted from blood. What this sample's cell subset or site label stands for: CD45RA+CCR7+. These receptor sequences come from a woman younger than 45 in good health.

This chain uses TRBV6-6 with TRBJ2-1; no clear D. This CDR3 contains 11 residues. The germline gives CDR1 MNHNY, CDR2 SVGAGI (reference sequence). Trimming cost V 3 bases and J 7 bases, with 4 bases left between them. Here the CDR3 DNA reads TGTGCCAGCAGTTATTGGAATGAGCAGTTCTTC. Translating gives CASSYWNEQFF.

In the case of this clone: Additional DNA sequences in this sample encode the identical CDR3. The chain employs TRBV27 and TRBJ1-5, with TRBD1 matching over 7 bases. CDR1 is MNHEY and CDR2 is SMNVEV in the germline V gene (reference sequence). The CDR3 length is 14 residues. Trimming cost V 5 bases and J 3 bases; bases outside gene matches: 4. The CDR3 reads CASSPGTDNQPQHF. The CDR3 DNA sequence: TGTGCCAGCAGTCCCGGGACAGACAATCAGCCCCAGCATTTT.

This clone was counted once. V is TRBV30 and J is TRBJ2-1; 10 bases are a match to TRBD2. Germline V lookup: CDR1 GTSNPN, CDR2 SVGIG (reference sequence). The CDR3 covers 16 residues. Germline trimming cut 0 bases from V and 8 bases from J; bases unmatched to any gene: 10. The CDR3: CAWSVGPAGGPDEQFF. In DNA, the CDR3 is TGTGCCTGGAGTGTTGGCCCAGCGGGAGGGCCGGATGAGCAGTTCTTC.

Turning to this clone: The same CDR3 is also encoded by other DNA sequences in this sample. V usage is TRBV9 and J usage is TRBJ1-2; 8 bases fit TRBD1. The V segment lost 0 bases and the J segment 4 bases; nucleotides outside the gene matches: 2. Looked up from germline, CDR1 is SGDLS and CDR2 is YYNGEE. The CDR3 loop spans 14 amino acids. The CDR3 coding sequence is TGTGCCAGCAGCGTAGCAGGGGGCGCCTATGGCTACACCTTC. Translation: CASSVAGGAYGYTF.

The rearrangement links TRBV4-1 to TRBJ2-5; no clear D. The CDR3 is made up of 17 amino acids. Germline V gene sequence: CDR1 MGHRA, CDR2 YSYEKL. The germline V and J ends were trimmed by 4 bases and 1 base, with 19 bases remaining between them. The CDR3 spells CASSPSGHPQPQETQYF. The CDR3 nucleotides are TGCGCCAGCAGCCCCTCCGGCCACCCTCAGCCCCAAGAGACCCAGTACTTC.

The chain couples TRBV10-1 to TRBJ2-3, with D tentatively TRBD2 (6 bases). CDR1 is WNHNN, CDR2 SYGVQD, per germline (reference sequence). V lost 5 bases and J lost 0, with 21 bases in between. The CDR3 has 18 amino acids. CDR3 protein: CASSRTPREAPSTDTQYF. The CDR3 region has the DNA TGCGCCAGCAGTCGGACCCCCAGGGAGGCCCCTAGCACAGATACGCAGTATTTT.

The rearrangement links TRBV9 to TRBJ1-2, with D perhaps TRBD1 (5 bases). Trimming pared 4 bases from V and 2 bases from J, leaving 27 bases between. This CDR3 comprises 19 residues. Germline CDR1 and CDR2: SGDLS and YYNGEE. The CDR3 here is CASSSGIDGAGRSNYGYTF. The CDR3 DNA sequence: TGTGCCAGCAGCTCTGGTATCGACGGGGCAGGAAGGTCCAACTATGGCTACACCTTC.

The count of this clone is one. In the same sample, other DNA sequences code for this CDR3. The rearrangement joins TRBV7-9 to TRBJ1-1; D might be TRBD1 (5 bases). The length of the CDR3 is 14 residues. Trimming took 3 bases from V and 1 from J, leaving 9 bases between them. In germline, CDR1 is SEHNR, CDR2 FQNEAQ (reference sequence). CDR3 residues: CASSFGGTNTEAFF. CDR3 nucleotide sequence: TGTGCCAGCAGCTTTGGGGGGACGAACACTGAAGCTTTCTTT.

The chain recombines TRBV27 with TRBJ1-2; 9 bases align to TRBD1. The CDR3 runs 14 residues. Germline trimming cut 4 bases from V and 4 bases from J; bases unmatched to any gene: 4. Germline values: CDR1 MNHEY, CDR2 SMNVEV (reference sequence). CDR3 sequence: CASSSVDRGYGYTF. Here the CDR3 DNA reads TGTGCCAGCAGTTCGGTGGACAGGGGCTATGGCTACACCTTC.

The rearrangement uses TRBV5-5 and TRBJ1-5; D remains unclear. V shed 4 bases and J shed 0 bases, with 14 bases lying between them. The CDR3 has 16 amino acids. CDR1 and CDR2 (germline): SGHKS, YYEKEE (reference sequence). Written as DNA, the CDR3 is TGTGCCAGCAGCCCCCTCGGGTCGGCTAGCAATCAGCCCCAGCATTTT. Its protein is CASSPLGSASNQPQHF.

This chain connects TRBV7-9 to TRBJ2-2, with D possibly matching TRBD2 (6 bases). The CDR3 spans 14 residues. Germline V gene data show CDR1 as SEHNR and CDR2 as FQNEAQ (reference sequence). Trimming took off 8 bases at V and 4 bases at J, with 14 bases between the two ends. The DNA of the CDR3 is TGTGCCAGCTATTTAGTCGGGAGCACCGGGGAGCTGTTTTTT. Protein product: CASYLVGSTGELFF.

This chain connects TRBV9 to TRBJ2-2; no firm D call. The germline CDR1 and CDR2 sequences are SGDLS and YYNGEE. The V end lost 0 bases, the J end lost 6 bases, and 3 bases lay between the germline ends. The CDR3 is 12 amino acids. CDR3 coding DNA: TGTGCCAGCAGCGTAGTCTCCGGGGAGCTGTTTTTT. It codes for CASSVVSGELFF. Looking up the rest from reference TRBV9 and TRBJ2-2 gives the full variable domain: DSGVTQTPKHLITATGQRVTLRCSPRSGDLSVYWYQQSLDQGLQFLIQYYNGEERAKGNILERFSAQQFPDLHSELNLSSLELGDSALYFCASSVVSGELFFGEGSRLTVL.

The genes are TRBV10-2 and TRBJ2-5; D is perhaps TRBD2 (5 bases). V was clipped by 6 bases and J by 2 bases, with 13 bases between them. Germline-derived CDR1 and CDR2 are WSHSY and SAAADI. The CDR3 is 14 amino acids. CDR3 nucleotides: TGCGCCAGCAGCGCCACTAGGACTCAAGAGACCCAGTACTTC. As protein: CASSATRTQETQYF.

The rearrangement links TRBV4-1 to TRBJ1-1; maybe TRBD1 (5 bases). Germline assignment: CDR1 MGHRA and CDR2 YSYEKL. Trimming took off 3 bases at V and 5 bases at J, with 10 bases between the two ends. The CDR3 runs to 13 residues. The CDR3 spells CASSHRGGTEAFF. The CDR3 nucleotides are TGCGCCAGCAGCCACCGCGGGGGAACTGAAGCTTTCTTT.

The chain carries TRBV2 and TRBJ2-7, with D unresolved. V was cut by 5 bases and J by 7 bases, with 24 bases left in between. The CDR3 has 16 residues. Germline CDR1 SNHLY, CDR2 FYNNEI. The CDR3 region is CASSKRPGSQKREQYF. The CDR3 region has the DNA TGTGCCAGCAGTAAAAGGCCGGGTTCCCAAAAAAGGGAGCAGTACTTC.